This TCR beta chain was sequenced during a study of blood T cell repertoires in COVID-19. V lost 2 bases and J lost 7, with 9 bases in between. From germline, CDR1 is SNHLY and CDR2 FYNNEI. The CDR3 is made up of 12 amino acids. Generated by immunoSEQ multiplex PCR, the TCRdb table keeps only in-frame clones and is missing some. This sample has 200,000 to 250,000 clones, with around 81% found just once. V and J are TRBV2 and TRBJ2-7, with no clear D. This sequence originates from a human donor in a cohort sampled during active COVID-19. Sequencing input: peripheral blood. CDR3 loop: CASSESRFEQYF. The CDR3 nucleotides are TGTGCCAGCAGTGAAAGCCGCTTTGAGCAGTACTTC.